Reported below is one TCR beta chain. Its target is not known. The study enrolled healthy HIV-negative adults without recent acute infections or vaccinations as donors. Partitioning of CD4+ cells yielded a CD45RA+ naive subset and a CD45RA-negative memory subset. Sequenced by immunoSEQ multiplex PCR; TCRdb stores in-frame clones only, minus some. Of 650,000 to 800,000 clones listed, around 70% are singletons. This specimen belongs to a study of shared clonotypes between healthy human individuals. Germline CDR1 reads KGHSH; CDR2 reads LQKENI. V lost 4 bases and J 3 bases, leaving 10 bases between the germline ends. The CDR3 is 13 amino acids. Notes on the study in general: With few donors, the genetic and exposure-history diversity represented was limited.

The origin of this receptor is a woman aged 25 to 39 in good health. The chain recombines TRBV18 with TRBJ2-7; D is perhaps TRBD1 (5 bases). Sequences were obtained from memory CD4+ T cells sorted from blood. Subset defined: CD45RA-negative fraction. The CDR3 nucleotides are TGTGCCAGCTCACTAGGTCAGGGCTACGAGCAGTACTTC. This sequence encodes CASSLGQGYEQYF.